This T cell receptor beta chain was obtained from a study of T cells after yellow fever vaccination. Study results and caveats: When the response was secondary, it was weaker but reached its peak faster, day 5 versus 15. The study re-detected most primary-vaccination clones after the booster (roughly 96% CD4, almost 90% CD8). Clonotypes shared by both compartments, CD4 and CD8, made up a small share.

On this clonotype itself: The antigen remains unidentified.

Germline V gives CDR1 DFQATT, CDR2 SNEGSKA (reference sequence). Trimming cost V 0 bases and J 6 bases; bases outside gene matches: 10. The CDR3 length is 17 residues. Template switching with 5'RACE generated the TCR cDNA and added a universal primer site and UMIs. TCRdb passed the 5' RACE reads through MiXCR, listing each CDR3 protein once. The sample carries hundreds of thousands of distinct CDR3 sequences, 9% to 15% recorded once. This specimen consisted of PBMCs, obtained on the day of the yellow fever booster vaccination. The TCR originated in a man between 25 and 39 years old who received the YFV17D yellow fever vaccine. The V and J genes are TRBV20-1 and TRBJ2-7, with 14 nucleotides matching TRBD2. The DNA of the CDR3 is TGCAGTGCTAGAGATGGGGGGACTAGCGGGAGTGGTCCCGAGCAGTACTTC. It specifies CSARDGGTSGSGPEQYF.